This TCR beta chain was retrieved from a study of technical replicates of blood from a handful of donors. Produced via immunoSEQ multiplex PCR; TCRdb's table is partial and in-frame only. The sample has about 48,000 clones; approximately 90% are singletons. Germline CDR1 reads SGHDN; CDR2 reads FVKESK. V was pared by 1 base and J by 1 base, with 5 bases of the junction left unmatched. The CDR3 loop spans 16 amino acids. The gene calls are TRBV14 and TRBJ2-3, with 7 bases that match TRBD1. The receptor was isolated from a human donor in good health. Some clones in this sample may be carry-over from other donors' samples. The sample consisted of PBMCs. The chain's CDR3 is CASSQGQGYGTDTQYF. The CDR3 DNA is TGTGCCAGCAGCCAAGGACAGGGATACGGCACAGATACGCAGTATTTT.